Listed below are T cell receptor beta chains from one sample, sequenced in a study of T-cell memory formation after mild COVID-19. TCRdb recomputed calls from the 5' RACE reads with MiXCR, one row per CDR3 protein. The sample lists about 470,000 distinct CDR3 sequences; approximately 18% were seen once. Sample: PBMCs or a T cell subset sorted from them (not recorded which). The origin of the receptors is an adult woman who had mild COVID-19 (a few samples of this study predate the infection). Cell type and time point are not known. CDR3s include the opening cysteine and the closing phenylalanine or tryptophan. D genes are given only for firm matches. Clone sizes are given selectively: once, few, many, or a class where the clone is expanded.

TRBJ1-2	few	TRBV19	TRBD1	TGTGCCAGTACCACACTCGGGGACAGCCCAGGCTATGGCTACACCTTC	CASTTLGDSPGYGYTF
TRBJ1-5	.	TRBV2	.	TGTGCCAGCAGTGAGGGCCGGAGGTTCGGTCAGCCCCAGCATTTT	CASSEGRRFGQPQHF
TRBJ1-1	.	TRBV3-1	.	TGTGCCAGCAGCCAAGACGGCCGAGCTTTCTTT	CASSQDGRAFF
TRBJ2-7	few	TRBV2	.	TGTGCCAGCACTCAGGGGGGACACCTATACGAGCAGTACTTC	CASTQGGHLYEQYF
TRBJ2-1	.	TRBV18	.	TGTGCCAGCTCCCAGGTGACAAGTTCCAATGAGCAGTTCTTC	CASSQVTSSNEQFF
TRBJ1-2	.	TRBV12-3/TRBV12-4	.	TGTGCCAGCAGCCCTTTACAGGGTTCGGGCGGCTACACCTTC	CASSPLQGSGGYTF
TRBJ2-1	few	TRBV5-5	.	TGTGCCAGCAGCTTACTGGGTGCGTACAATGAGCAGTTCTTC	CASSLLGAYNEQFF
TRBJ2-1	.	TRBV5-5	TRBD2	TGTGCCAGCAGCTTGCAGCGGGGGGCATACAATGAGCAGTTCTTC	CASSLQRGAYNEQFF
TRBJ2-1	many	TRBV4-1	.	TGCGCCAGCAGCCACTTCCTAGCGACCAATGAGCAGTTCTTC	CASSHFLATNEQFF
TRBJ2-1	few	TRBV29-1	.	TGCAGCGTTGAAGGGGTCCCCTACAATGAGCAGTTCTTC	CSVEGVPYNEQFF
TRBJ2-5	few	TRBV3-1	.	TGTGCCAGCAGCCAAGATAGGACTGGAAAAGGGTACTTC	CASSQDRTGKGYF
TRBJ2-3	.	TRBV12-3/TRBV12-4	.	TGTGCCAGCAGCGCTACAACAGGAGGCACAGATACGCAGTATTTT	CASSATTGGTDTQYF
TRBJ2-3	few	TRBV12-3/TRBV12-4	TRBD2	TGTGCCAGCCGCGCGGGGGGTAGCACAGATACGCAGTATTTT	CASRAGGSTDTQYF
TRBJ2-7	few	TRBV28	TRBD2	TGTGCCAGCAGTTCGAGACTAGCGGGGGAACGCGAGCAGTACTTC	CASSSRLAGEREQYF
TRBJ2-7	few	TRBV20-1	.	TGCAGTGCCCTGACGGACGCCCTAGGGGAGCAGTACTTC	CSALTDALGEQYF
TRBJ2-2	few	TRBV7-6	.	TGTGCCAGCACAGTAGCGGATTATGGGGAGCTGTTTTTT	CASTVADYGELFF
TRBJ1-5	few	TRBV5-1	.	TGCGCCAGCAGCTTGGGGGCAGATGGGCAGCCCCAGCATTTT	CASSLGADGQPQHF
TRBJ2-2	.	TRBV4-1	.	TGCGCCAGCAGCCAATACGGGTCGAACACCGGGGAGCTGTTTTTT	CASSQYGSNTGELFF
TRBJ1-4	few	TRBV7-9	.	TGTGCCAGCAGCTTGGGAATGGGGACTAATGAAAAACTGTTTTTT	CASSLGMGTNEKLFF
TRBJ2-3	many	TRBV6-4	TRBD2	TGTGCCAGCAGTGCGACTAGCGGGGGATCAGATACGCAGTATTTT	CASSATSGGSDTQYF
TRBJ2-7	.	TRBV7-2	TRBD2	TGTGCCAGCAGCCCCTCCGGACTAGGAAGGAGCGAGCAGTACTTC	CASSPSGLGRSEQYF
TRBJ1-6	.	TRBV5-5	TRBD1	TGTGCCAGCAGCTTGGAGGGGGCCGATAATTCACCCCTCCACTTT	CASSLEGADNSPLHF
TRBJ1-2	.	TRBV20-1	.	TGCAGTGCTAGATTGAAGGGTCCCCTTTATGGCTACACCTTC	CSARLKGPLYGYTF
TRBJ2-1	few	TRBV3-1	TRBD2	TGTGCCAGCAGCCTGGGGACTAGCAGAGGCAATGAGCAGTTCTTC	CASSLGTSRGNEQFF
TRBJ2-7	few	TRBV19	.	TGTGCCAGTAGCAAAGGGAACCACGAGCAGTACTTC	CASSKGNHEQYF
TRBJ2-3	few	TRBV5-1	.	TGCGCCAGCAGCTTAGCAGGGACCGGGGGTACGCAGTATTTT	CASSLAGTGGTQYF
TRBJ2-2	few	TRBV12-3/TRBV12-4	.	TGTGCCAGCAGTTTACGGCGGCTCAACACCGGGGAGCTGTTTTTT	CASSLRRLNTGELFF
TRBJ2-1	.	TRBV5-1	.	TGCGCCAGCAGCCCACCAACTAGGTTTGCGGGCGATGAGCAGTTCTTC	CASSPPTRFAGDEQFF
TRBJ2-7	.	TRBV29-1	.	TGCAGCGTTGGACAGTCCTACGAGCAGTACTTC	CSVGQSYEQYF
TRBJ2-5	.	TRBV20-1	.	TGCAGTGCTAGAGACACCATCAGACTAGGCCCCCAAGAGACCCAGTACTTC	CSARDTIRLGPQETQYF
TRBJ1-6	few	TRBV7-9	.	TGTGCCAGCAGCTTAGCAGGGTCCGGGAATTCACCCCTCCACTTT	CASSLAGSGNSPLHF
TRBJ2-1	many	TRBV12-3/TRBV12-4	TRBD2	TGTGCCAGCAGACATTCTAGCGGGGGGGCCAATGAGCAGTTCTTC	CASRHSSGGANEQFF